This TCR beta chain was identified in a study of shared T cell receptors in the human thymus. Only in-frame clones appear in the TCRdb table, and some are missing; sequencing was by immunoSEQ multiplex PCR. This sample has 500,000 to 750,000 clones, with around 87% found just once. This sample also appeared in a second study, on human thymus T cells. Per that study: The sample donors, healthy Finnish infants, were having corrective surgery for congenital heart defects. Corrective heart surgery yielded resections, and these provided the thymus tissue. The related literature has documented a marked overlap of thymic repertoires among unrelated individuals.

Input material: thymocytes. The source of this sequence is a boy in the first two years of life with a congenital heart defect.

CDR3 sequence (DNA): TGTGCCAGCAGTTCAGTGCGGGGTAGGAGCAATCAGCCCCAGCATTTT. Its protein is CASSSVRGRSNQPQHF. The chain links TRBV28 to TRBJ1-5; D remains ambiguous. Germline CDR1 is MDHEN and CDR2 is SYDVKM. V lost 4 bases and J lost 1, with 14 bases in between. CDR3 length: 16 residues.